This TCR beta chain is drawn from a study of control samples from healthy donors and cancer patients. Germline-derived CDR1 and CDR2 are MGHRA and YSYEKL. V was trimmed by 3 bases and J by 9 bases, leaving 18 bases between them. The length of the CDR3 is 16 residues. Some clones are missing from TCRdb's copy, which holds only in-frame ones; the method was immunoSEQ multiplex PCR. The sample carries some 130,000 clones, approximately 92% recorded once. This rearrangement joins TRBV4-1 to TRBJ1-6; D gene ambiguous. The source of this sequence is a man aged 40-49 years in good health. The sample was blood. CDR3 region: CASSQTPGAIRSPLHF. The CDR3 DNA reads as TGCGCCAGCAGCCAGACCCCCGGAGCGATTCGTTCACCCCTCCACTTT.